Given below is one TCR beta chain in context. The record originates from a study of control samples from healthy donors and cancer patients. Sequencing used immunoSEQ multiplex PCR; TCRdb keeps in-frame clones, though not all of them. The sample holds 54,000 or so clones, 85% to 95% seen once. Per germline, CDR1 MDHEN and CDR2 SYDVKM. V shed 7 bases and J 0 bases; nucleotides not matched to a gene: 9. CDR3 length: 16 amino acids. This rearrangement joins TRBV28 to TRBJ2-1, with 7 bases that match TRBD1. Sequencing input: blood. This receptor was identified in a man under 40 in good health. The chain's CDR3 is CASKMTGLSSYNEQFF. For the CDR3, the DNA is TGTGCCAGCAAGATGACAGGGTTGAGCTCCTACAATGAGCAGTTCTTC.